The rows below give T cell receptor beta chains drawn from one sample of a study of radiotherapy plus CTLA-4 blockade in lung cancer. Profiled with immunoSEQ multiplex PCR; TCRdb holds only in-frame clones, not every one. The sample carries roughly 80,000 clones, 78% recorded once. The sample was peripheral blood, taken from a patient treated with radiotherapy plus ipilimumab. The receptors derive from a human donor with non-small cell lung cancer who had a partial response to radiotherapy plus ipilimumab. Some clones in this sample may be carry-over from other donors' samples. Both conserved end residues are part of each CDR3.

>TRBV28
CASSLRAAEQFF
>TRBV11-2
CASSLPGTANEKLFF
>TRBV7-2
CASSPVGGTDNSPLHF
>TRBV27
CASSLGQGATEAFF
>TRBV25-1
CASSGGFGETQYF
>TRBV21-1
CASSGLLVSSYNEQFF
>TRBV7-3
CASSSPGTATRANVLTF
>TRBV19
CASSISGMRRETQYF
>TRBV11-2
CASSPSPGVYEQYF
>TRBV7-2
CASSFARANYGYTF